The entry below gives a single T cell receptor (beta chain) sequence along with its context. With 3 bases removed from V and 2 bases from J, the gap between germline ends came to 7 bases. Germline CDR1 reads WNHNN; CDR2 reads SYGVQD (reference sequence). This CDR3 has 13 amino acids. Per the study methods: Estimation of nucleated cell counts relied on the amplification of reference gene primers. The protocol was immunoSEQ multiplex PCR, while the TCRdb copy is restricted to in-frame clones and leaves out a portion. Clonal size and the V and J genes are those of that table, whereas D and trimming came from the DNA. The sample comprises about 130,000 clones, about 86% of which are singletons, and roughly 2.2% rests with the top ten. Participants came from some 23 US areas, aged about 18 to 100 years. The data are from a study of blood T cell repertoires in COVID-19.

The TCR originated in a woman between 50 and 59 years old who had recovered from COVID-19. The chain links TRBV10-1 to TRBJ2-5; D perhaps matches TRBD2 (6 bases). Material for sequencing was PBMCs or T cells enriched from blood (not recorded which). Here the CDR3 reads CASSDGRQETQYF. DNA of the CDR3: TGCGCCAGCAGTGACGGGAGACAAGAGACCCAGTACTTC.